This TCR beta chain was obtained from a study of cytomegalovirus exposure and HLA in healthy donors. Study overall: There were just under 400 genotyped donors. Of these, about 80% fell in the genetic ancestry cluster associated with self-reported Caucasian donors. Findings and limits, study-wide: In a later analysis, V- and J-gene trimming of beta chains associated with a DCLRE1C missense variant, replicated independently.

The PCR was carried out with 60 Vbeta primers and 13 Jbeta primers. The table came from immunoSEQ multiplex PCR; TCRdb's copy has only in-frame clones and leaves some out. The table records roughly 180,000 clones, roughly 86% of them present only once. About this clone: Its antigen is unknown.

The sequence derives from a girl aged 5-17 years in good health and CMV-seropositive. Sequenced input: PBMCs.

The CDR3 is CASSPPGSGTGNYEQYF. The CDR3 coding sequence is TGCGCCAGCAGCCCTCCCGGATCCGGGACAGGGAACTACGAGCAGTACTTC. The genes are TRBV5-1 and TRBJ2-7; TRBD1 agrees at 9 bases. Unmatched junction bases numbered 14, after V lost 4 bases and J lost 3 bases. Germline V CDR1 and CDR2: SGHRS, YFSETQ. This CDR3 comprises 17 residues.